This is a list of T cell receptor beta chains from one sample in a study of T cell responses to AZD1222 COVID-19 vaccine. Assay: immunoSEQ multiplex PCR; the TCRdb copy retains only in-frame clones and omits some. Altogether approximately 140,000 clones are present, roughly nine tenths being singletons, with the ten largest covering approximately 3.6%. Sample: peripheral blood, taken 28 days after the second AZD1222 dose. The receptors originated from an adult who received the AZD1222 COVID-19 vaccine. The CDR3 runs from the conserved cysteine through the conserved F or W. A D gene is named only where the DNA matches it firmly. Some rows mark clone size as missing; the rest say once, few, many or name a class of expanded clone.

clone size: -
V gene: TRBV7-9
J gene: TRBJ1-2
D gene: -
CDR3 protein: CASSQQRGNYGYTF
CDR3 DNA: TGTGCCAGCAGCCAACAAAGGGGAAACTATGGCTACACCTTC

clone size: -
V gene: TRBV7-6
J gene: TRBJ2-7
D gene: -
CDR3 protein: CASSIQTGVMDEQYF
CDR3 DNA: TGTGCCAGCAGCATCCAGACAGGAGTCATGGACGAGCAGTACTTC

clone size: -
V gene: TRBV7-2
J gene: TRBJ2-7
D gene: -
CDR3 protein: CASSFAGLPGGEQYF
CDR3 DNA: TGTGCCAGCAGCTTCGCGGGACTCCCGGGCGGCGAGCAGTACTTC

clone size: -
V gene: TRBV19
J gene: TRBJ2-3
D gene: -
CDR3 protein: CASSWQPSDTQYF
CDR3 DNA: TGTGCCAGTAGTTGGCAACCATCAGATACGCAGTATTTT

clone size: -
V gene: TRBV6-9
J gene: TRBJ2-3
D gene: -
CDR3 protein: CASSYIGRDPDTQYF
CDR3 DNA: TGTGCCAGCAGTTACATCGGCAGGGACCCAGATACGCAGTATTTT

clone size: -
V gene: TRBV19
J gene: TRBJ1-5
D gene: -
CDR3 protein: CASHPSGGGRWNQPQHF
CDR3 DNA: TGTGCCAGTCACCCTTCGGGGGGGGGCAGGTGGAATCAGCCCCAGCATTTT

clone size: -
V gene: TRBV2
J gene: TRBJ2-5
D gene: TRBD1
CDR3 protein: CASRRTGEETQYF
CDR3 DNA: TGTGCCAGCAGACGGACAGGGGAAGAGACCCAGTACTTC

clone size: -
V gene: TRBV18
J gene: TRBJ2-7
D gene: TRBD2
CDR3 protein: CASSPLPTSGSREQYF
CDR3 DNA: TGTGCCAGCTCACCCCTACCGACTAGCGGGAGCCGTGAGCAGTACTTC

clone size: -
V gene: TRBV3-1/TRBV3-2
J gene: TRBJ1-2
D gene: -
CDR3 protein: CASSPLRSYGYTF
CDR3 DNA: TGTGCCAGCAGCCCCCTTCGGTCCTATGGCTACACCTTC

clone size: -
V gene: TRBV25-1
J gene: TRBJ2-7
D gene: TRBD1
CDR3 protein: CASSDVGRTGAYEQYF
CDR3 DNA: TGTGCCAGCAGTGACGTCGGCCGGACAGGGGCCTACGAGCAGTACTTC

clone size: -
V gene: TRBV3-1/TRBV3-2
J gene: TRBJ2-7
D gene: TRBD2
CDR3 protein: CASSRTSGGHEQYF
CDR3 DNA: TGTGCCAGCAGCCGGACTAGCGGGGGCCACGAGCAGTACTTC

clone size: -
V gene: TRBV4-2
J gene: TRBJ2-2
D gene: -
CDR3 protein: CASSQRRLGGRRRGGTGELFF
CDR3 DNA: TGTGCCAGCAGCCAACGAAGATTAGGTGGGCGCCGAAGGGGAGGCACCGGGGAGCTGTTTTTT

clone size: -
V gene: TRBV19
J gene: TRBJ1-1
D gene: -
CDR3 protein: CASSAWAMNTEAFF
CDR3 DNA: TGTGCCAGTAGTGCCTGGGCCATGAACACTGAAGCTTTCTTT

clone size: -
V gene: TRBV7-9
J gene: TRBJ1-3
D gene: -
CDR3 protein: CASSLGVDGNTIYF
CDR3 DNA: TGTGCCAGCAGCTTAGGGGTTGATGGAAACACCATATATTTT

clone size: -
V gene: TRBV29-1
J gene: TRBJ1-2
D gene: -
CDR3 protein: CSAARDNGGYTF
CDR3 DNA: TGCAGCGCCGCCCGGGACAATGGAGGCTACACCTTC

clone size: -
V gene: TRBV6-5
J gene: TRBJ2-1
D gene: -
CDR3 protein: CASRDLGAYNEQFF
CDR3 DNA: TGTGCCAGCAGGGACCTGGGTGCCTACAATGAGCAGTTCTTC

clone size: -
V gene: TRBV9
J gene: TRBJ1-4
D gene: -
CDR3 protein: CASSAQDARATNEKLFF
CDR3 DNA: TGTGCCAGCAGCGCCCAGGACGCCAGGGCAACTAATGAAAAACTGTTTTTT

clone size: -
V gene: TRBV4-1
J gene: TRBJ1-4
D gene: -
CDR3 protein: CASSQVFREKLFF
CDR3 DNA: TGCGCCAGCAGCCAAGTTTTCCGGGAAAAACTGTTTTTT

clone size: many
V gene: TRBV7-2
J gene: TRBJ2-5
D gene: -
CDR3 protein: CASSLSSGETQYF
CDR3 DNA: TGTGCCAGCAGCTTAAGCTCGGGGGAGACCCAGTACTTC

clone size: -
V gene: TRBV12-3/TRBV12-4
J gene: TRBJ2-2
D gene: -
CDR3 protein: CASSRLVLGELFF
CDR3 DNA: TGTGCCAGCAGTCGACTAGTTTTAGGGGAGCTGTTTTTT

clone size: -
V gene: TRBV5-1
J gene: TRBJ1-1
D gene: -
CDR3 protein: CASSLEVRGTEAFF
CDR3 DNA: TGCGCCAGCAGCTTGGAGGTCAGGGGCACTGAAGCTTTCTTT

clone size: -
V gene: TRBV14
J gene: TRBJ1-1
D gene: -
CDR3 protein: CASSLDGTEAFF
CDR3 DNA: TGTGCCAGCAGCCTCGACGGGACTGAAGCTTTCTTT

clone size: -
V gene: TRBV29-1
J gene: TRBJ2-1
D gene: TRBD2
CDR3 protein: CSVSGGGGLEFF
CDR3 DNA: TGCAGCGTTTCGGGCGGGGGGGGACTGGAGTTCTTC

clone size: -
V gene: TRBV7-9
J gene: TRBJ2-7
D gene: TRBD2
CDR3 protein: CASSSGNLLYEQYF
CDR3 DNA: TGTGCCAGCAGTAGCGGGAATCTCCTCTACGAGCAGTACTTC

clone size: -
V gene: TRBV5-4
J gene: TRBJ1-6
D gene: -
CDR3 protein: CASSPGGVGSPLHF
CDR3 DNA: TGTGCCAGCAGCCCCGGGGGGGTGGGATCACCCCTCCACTTT

clone size: -
V gene: TRBV19
J gene: TRBJ1-5
D gene: -
CDR3 protein: CASSPPRQGGDQPQHF
CDR3 DNA: TGTGCCAGTAGTCCTCCGAGGCAGGGAGGGGATCAGCCCCAGCATTTT

clone size: -
V gene: TRBV1
J gene: TRBJ2-5
D gene: -
CDR3 protein: CTSSQDVWRGLGETQYF
CDR3 DNA: TGCACCAGCAGCCAAGATGTCTGGAGGGGGCTAGGGGAGACCCAGTACTTC

clone size: -
V gene: TRBV19
J gene: TRBJ1-2
D gene: -
CDR3 protein: CASSMEQSRRGYTF
CDR3 DNA: TGTGCCAGTAGTATGGAGCAGAGTCGCCGTGGCTACACCTTC

clone size: -
V gene: TRBV4-2
J gene: TRBJ2-1
D gene: -
CDR3 protein: CASSQERARGQFF
CDR3 DNA: TGTGCCAGCAGCCAGGAACGAGCCCGGGGGCAGTTCTTC

clone size: -
V gene: TRBV27
J gene: TRBJ1-4
D gene: -
CDR3 protein: CASSLASRYGEKLFF
CDR3 DNA: TGTGCCAGCAGTTTAGCTTCCAGGTATGGAGAAAAACTGTTTTTT

clone size: once
V gene: TRBV12-3/TRBV12-4
J gene: TRBJ1-2
D gene: -
CDR3 protein: CASRRQSYGYTF
CDR3 DNA: TGTGCCAGCAGACGACAGTCCTATGGCTACACCTTC

clone size: -
V gene: TRBV7-8
J gene: TRBJ2-1
D gene: TRBD2
CDR3 protein: CASSPRTSGGSSYNEQFF
CDR3 DNA: TGTGCCAGCAGCCCGAGGACTAGCGGGGGAAGCTCCTACAATGAGCAGTTCTTC

clone size: -
V gene: TRBV27
J gene: TRBJ1-5
D gene: -
CDR3 protein: CASGTLRDIGFGQPQHF
CDR3 DNA: TGTGCCAGCGGCACCCTCCGGGACATTGGGTTCGGTCAGCCCCAGCATTTT

clone size: -
V gene: TRBV4-3
J gene: TRBJ2-5
D gene: TRBD1
CDR3 protein: CASSQGGQVGETQYF
CDR3 DNA: TGCGCCAGCAGCCAGGGGGGACAGGTGGGAGAGACCCAGTACTTC

clone size: once
V gene: TRBV7-2
J gene: TRBJ1-1
D gene: TRBD1
CDR3 protein: CASSLAGQVNTEAFF
CDR3 DNA: TGTGCCAGCAGCTTAGCCGGACAGGTGAACACTGAAGCTTTCTTT

clone size: -
V gene: TRBV6-2/TRBV6-3
J gene: TRBJ1-5
D gene: -
CDR3 protein: CASSYGGFNQPQHF
CDR3 DNA: TGTGCCAGCAGTTACGGAGGTTTCAATCAGCCCCAGCATTTT

clone size: -
V gene: TRBV11-2
J gene: TRBJ2-7
D gene: -
CDR3 protein: CASSLLPSPYEQYF
CDR3 DNA: TGTGCCAGCAGCTTGCTCCCTAGCCCATACGAGCAGTACTTC

clone size: -
V gene: TRBV5-4
J gene: TRBJ1-1
D gene: -
CDR3 protein: CASSSLYGGWTEAFF
CDR3 DNA: TGTGCCAGCAGCTCCCTGTATGGGGGCTGGACTGAAGCTTTCTTT

clone size: -
V gene: TRBV6-5
J gene: TRBJ1-5
D gene: -
CDR3 protein: CASRVGAVPYQPQHF
CDR3 DNA: TGTGCCAGCAGGGTAGGGGCAGTACCATATCAGCCCCAGCATTTT

clone size: -
V gene: TRBV7-9
J gene: TRBJ2-3
D gene: TRBD2
CDR3 protein: CASSLGDSGVSTDTQYF
CDR3 DNA: TGTGCCAGCAGCTTAGGGGATAGCGGGGTCTCCACAGATACGCAGTATTTT

clone size: -
V gene: TRBV19
J gene: TRBJ2-6
D gene: -
CDR3 protein: CASSGPVSGANVLTF
CDR3 DNA: TGTGCCAGTAGTGGCCCGGTATCTGGGGCCAACGTCCTGACTTTC